This T cell receptor (beta chain) was sequenced in a study of T cells in Graves' hyperthyroidism and ophthalmopathy. Diagnosing involved the use of clinical symptoms, serum thyroxine and TRAb, thyroid ultrasound and orbital computed tomography. TCR beta CDR3 sequences were amplified from RNA transcripts. With the HTBI primer set, the TCR CDR3 went through a first round of RT-PCR. TCRdb itself ran the multiplex PCR reads through MiXCR, one entry per CDR3 protein. The repertoire holds fewer than 300,000 distinct CDR3 sequences, with 13% to 15% as singletons. The ends were cut back, 3 bases at V and 6 bases at J, with 17 bases in the middle. CDR3 length equals 15 residues. The germline V gene has CDR1 MDHEN and CDR2 SYDVKM. Of note for this clonotype: A much bigger clone sits one base away, suggesting this may be a read error.

This rearrangement joins TRBV28 to TRBJ1-1; D is perhaps TRBD1 (5 bases). Sample: blood. This receptor was identified in a woman in her forties or fifties with Graves' hyperthyroidism that later progressed to Graves' ophthalmopathy. In DNA form, the CDR3 reads TGTGCCAGCAGTTTCAACGGGGCCCCCAGGGCTGAAGCTTTCTTT. The encoded protein is CASSFNGAPRAEAFF.